This TCR beta chain was observed in a study of blood T cell repertoires in COVID-19. Method: immunoSEQ multiplex PCR; TCRdb's copy keeps in-frame clones and lacks some. The sample holds approximately 150,000 clones, 93% seen once. The CDR3 sequence is 17 residues long. V lost 5 bases to trimming and J lost 5 bases; unmatched junction nucleotides: 15. In germline, CDR1 is SGHTA, CDR2 FQGNSA. The clonotype originates from an older woman with COVID-19, enrolled during active disease. Material for sequencing was peripheral blood. The gene calls are TRBV7-2 and TRBJ1-2, with 9 positions matching TRBD1. CDR3 in amino acids: CASSPGTGYGGGYGYTF. Here the CDR3 DNA reads TGTGCCAGCAGCCCCGGGACAGGGTATGGTGGAGGTTATGGCTACACCTTC.